The 6 T cell receptor beta chains presented below share a single source sample, sequenced in a study of cytomegalovirus exposure and HLA in healthy donors (TCRdb year 2017). Preparation of the library involved the immunoSEQ multiplex PCR assay. A mixture of 60 forward primers for TCR Vbeta segments and 13 reverse primers for TCR Jbeta segments was used in the multiplex PCR. Not all clones reach the TCRdb copy of this immuneACCESS table, which keeps in-frame sequences only. Checked studies attribute under half of the gap to unresolved V genes and leave the rest unexplained. In this sample the table shows roughly 34,000 clones, 75% to 85% of which occur a single time. In total, the top ten clones hold roughly 6% of the sample. What was sequenced was PBMCs. These receptors all come from a male donor in good health and CMV-seronegative.

The chain has TRBV28 and TRBJ1-1; possible D gene TRBD1, 6 bases. The germline gives CDR1 MDHEN, CDR2 SYDVKM. Trimming took 5 bases from V and 5 from J, leaving 18 bases between them. This CDR3 has 15 residues. DNA of the CDR3: TGTGCCAGCAGTCTCCAAACAGGGCCGGGAACTGAAGCTTTCTTT. This encodes CASSLQTGPGTEAFF. Complete variable domain (other parts from reference TRBV28 and TRBJ1-1): DVKVTQSSRYLVKRTGEKVFLECVQDMDHENMFWYRQDPGLGLRLIYFSYDVKMKEKGDIPEGYSVSREKKERFSLILESASTNQTSMYLCASSLQTGPGTEAFFGQGTRLTVV.

The CDR3 is CASSSDRGFGETQYF. CDR3 bases: TGCGCCAGCAGCTCGGACAGGGGGTTTGGAGAGACCCAGTACTTC. The V call is TRBV5-1, the J call TRBJ2-5; TRBD1 aligns across 10 bases. The CDR3 is 15 residues long. J gave up 4 bases and V 3 bases, and 6 bases lay outside the gene matches. From germline, CDR1 is SGHRS and CDR2 YFSETQ.

This clone was detected once. V and J are TRBV6-5 and TRBJ2-7; no firm D call. The V gene lost 2 bases and the J gene lost 3 bases, with 8 bases spanning the gap. In germline, CDR1 is MNHEY, CDR2 SVGAGI. The CDR3 contains 13 residues. CDR3 sequence: CASSYGSRYEQYF. DNA of the CDR3: TGTGCCAGCAGTTACGGCTCCCGCTACGAGCAGTACTTC.

This clone occurred once. The rearrangement uses TRBV30 and TRBJ2-4; 7 bases match TRBD1. Per the germline V gene, CDR1 is GTSNPN and CDR2 is SVGIG (reference sequence). With 8 bases clipped from V and 4 bases from J, the junction kept 8 bases outside the gene matches. This CDR3 region has 13 residues. The CDR3: CAGSGTEKNIQYF. CDR3 nucleotides: TGTGCCGGATCCGGGACAGAAAAAAACATTCAGTACTTC.

This sequence joins TRBV9 and TRBJ2-3; 8 bases match TRBD2. J lost 5 bases, V lost 3 bases, and 2 bases had no gene match. The CDR3 sequence is 13 residues long. The germline CDR1 and CDR2 sequences are SGDLS and YYNGEE. The CDR3 reads CASSGTSRDTQYF. CDR3 nucleotides: TGTGCCAGCAGCGGGACTAGCCGAGATACGCAGTATTTT.

The rearrangement joins TRBV19 to TRBJ2-5; 8 nucleotides agree with TRBD2. CDR1 and CDR2 (germline): LNHDA, SQIVND (reference sequence). J gave up 1 base and V 6 bases, and 4 bases lay outside the gene matches. The CDR3 is 14 amino acids. This CDR3 is CASRLGGAQETQYF. The CDR3 nucleotides are TGTGCCAGTAGACTCGGGGGGGCCCAAGAGACCCAGTACTTC.